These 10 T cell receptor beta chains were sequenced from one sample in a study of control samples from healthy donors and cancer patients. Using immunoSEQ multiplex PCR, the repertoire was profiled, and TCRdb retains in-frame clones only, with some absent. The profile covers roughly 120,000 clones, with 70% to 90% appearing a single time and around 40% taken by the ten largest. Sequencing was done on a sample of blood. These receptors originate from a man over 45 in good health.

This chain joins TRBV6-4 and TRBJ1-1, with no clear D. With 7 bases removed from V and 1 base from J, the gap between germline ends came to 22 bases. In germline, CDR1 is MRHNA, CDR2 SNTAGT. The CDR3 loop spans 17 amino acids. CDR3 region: CASTLNPPGLGNTEAFF. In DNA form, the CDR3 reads TGTGCCAGCACTCTCAATCCGCCTGGTCTGGGGAACACTGAAGCTTTCTTT.

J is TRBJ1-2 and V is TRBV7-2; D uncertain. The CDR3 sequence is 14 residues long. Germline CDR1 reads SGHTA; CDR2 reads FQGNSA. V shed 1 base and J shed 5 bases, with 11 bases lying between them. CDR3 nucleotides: TGTGCCAGCAGCTTAGTCGGCGGGCGGTATGGCTACACCTTC. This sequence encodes CASSLVGGRYGYTF.

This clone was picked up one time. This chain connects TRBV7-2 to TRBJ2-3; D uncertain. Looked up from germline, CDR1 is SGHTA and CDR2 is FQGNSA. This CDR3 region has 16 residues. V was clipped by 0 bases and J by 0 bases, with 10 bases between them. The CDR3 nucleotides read TGTGCCAGCAGCTTAGCGGGTCAGGTCAGCACAGATACGCAGTATTTT. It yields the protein CASSLAGQVSTDTQYF.

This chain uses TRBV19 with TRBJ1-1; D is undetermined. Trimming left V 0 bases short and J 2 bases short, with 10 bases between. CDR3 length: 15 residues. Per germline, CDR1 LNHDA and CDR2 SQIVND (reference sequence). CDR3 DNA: TGTGCCAGTAGTATAGAGCCGGGGAGTAACACTGAAGCTTTCTTT. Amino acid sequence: CASSIEPGSNTEAFF.

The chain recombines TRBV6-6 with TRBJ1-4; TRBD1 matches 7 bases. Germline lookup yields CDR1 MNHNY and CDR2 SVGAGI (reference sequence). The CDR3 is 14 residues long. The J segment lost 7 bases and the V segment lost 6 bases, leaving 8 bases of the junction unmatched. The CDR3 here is CASRHTGDREKLFF. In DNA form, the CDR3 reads TGTGCCAGCAGGCATACAGGGGATCGTGAAAAACTGTTTTTT.

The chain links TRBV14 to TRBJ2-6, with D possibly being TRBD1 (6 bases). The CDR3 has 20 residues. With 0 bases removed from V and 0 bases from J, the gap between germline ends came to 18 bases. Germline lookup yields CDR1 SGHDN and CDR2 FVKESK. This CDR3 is CASSQDVWDTYHSGANVLTF. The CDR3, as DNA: TGTGCCAGCAGCCAAGATGTTTGGGACACATACCACTCTGGGGCCAACGTCCTGACTTTC.

The CDR3 DNA reads TGCGCCAGCAGCGACACAGGAGGGACCCAGTACTTC. Encoded protein: CASSDTGGTQYF. The chain has TRBV4-1 and TRBJ2-5; D is possibly TRBD1 or TRBD2 (5 bases each). This CDR3 region has 12 residues. Germline assignment: CDR1 MGHRA and CDR2 YSYEKL. Trimming cost V 5 bases and J 7 bases, with 11 bases left between them.

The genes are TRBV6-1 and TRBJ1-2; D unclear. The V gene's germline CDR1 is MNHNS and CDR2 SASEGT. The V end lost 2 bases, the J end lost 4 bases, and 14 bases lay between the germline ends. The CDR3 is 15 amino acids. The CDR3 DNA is TGTGCCAGCAGTGAAAATACCAAGCTATTCTATGGCTACACCTTC. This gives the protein CASSENTKLFYGYTF.

The CDR3 loop is CASSFSTVTVRTGELFF. The CDR3 nucleotides read TGTGCCAGCAGCTTTTCTACTGTGACGGTGAGAACCGGGGAGCTGTTTTTT. The chain uses TRBV7-2 and TRBJ2-2; no clear D. V shed 3 bases and J shed 5 bases, with 19 bases lying between them. CDR1 and CDR2 (germline): SGHTA, FQGNSA. The CDR3 consists of 17 residues.

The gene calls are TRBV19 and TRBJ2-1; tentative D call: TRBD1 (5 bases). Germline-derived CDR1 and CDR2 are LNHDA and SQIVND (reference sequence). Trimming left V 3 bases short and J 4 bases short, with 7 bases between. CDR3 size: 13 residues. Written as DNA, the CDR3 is TGTGCCAGTAGTATCGGACAATACAATGAGCAGTTCTTC. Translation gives CASSIGQYNEQFF.